This entry concerns a single TCR beta chain. A single record per CDR3 protein comes from TCRdb applying MiXCR to the RACE reads. In the table there are 80,000 to 100,000 distinct CDR3 sequences, over 7.5% of which are singletons. The source of the sample is a study of human T cells and chemical hapten exposure. Specified time point: patch test 2, 6 weeks after DPC sensitization. As to treatment: therapeutic diphenylcyclopropenone sensitization with weekly scalp DPC. CDR1 and CDR2 from the germline V gene are KGHSH and LQKENI. V shed 6 bases, J shed 4 bases, and the junction held 4 bases outside the gene matches. This CDR3 spans 13 amino acids.

This sequence was found in a woman aged 40 to 49 with alopecia areata. Some clones in this sample may be carry-over from other donors' samples. Material: whole blood, obtained in connection with sensitization to the hapten diphenylcyclopropenone (DPC). V gene TRBV18 combines with J gene TRBJ2-3; 7 nucleotides agree with TRBD1. Here the CDR3 DNA reads TGTGCCAGCTCGCCGACAGGGCCAGATACGCAGTATTTT. This gives the protein CASSPTGPDTQYF.